This record looks at one T cell receptor (beta chain) sequence and its context. The data stem from a study of blood T cell repertoires in COVID-19. Sequencing used immunoSEQ multiplex PCR; TCRdb keeps in-frame clones, though not all of them. The table shows 250,000 to 300,000 clones, with approximately 86% occurring only once. Germline V gene data show CDR1 as ENHRY and CDR2 as SYGVKD. The CDR3 length is 16 residues. After removal of 0 bases from V and 5 bases from J, the junction contained 9 bases not matched to a gene. The chain combines TRBV10-3 with TRBJ1-1, with 7 bases identical to TRBD1. The sequence was obtained from a woman in her 70s with COVID-19, enrolled during active disease. Material: peripheral blood. DNA of the CDR3: TGTGCCATCAGTGAGTCTTACCGGGACAGACTAACTGAAGCTTTCTTT. Its protein product is CAISESYRDRLTEAFF.